Listed here is a single TCR beta chain. The CDR3 has 14 residues. Germline V lookup: CDR1 SGHRS, CDR2 YFSETQ. Unmatched junction bases numbered 0, after V lost 0 bases and J lost 4 bases. This sample is part of a study of blood T cell repertoires in COVID-19. Generated by immunoSEQ multiplex PCR, the TCRdb table keeps only in-frame clones and is missing some. The table includes 60,000 to 70,000 clones, approximately 90% detected once. The J gene is TRBJ2-5, the V gene TRBV5-1; 10 bases fit TRBD2. The sample consisted of peripheral blood. The source of this sequence is a woman aged 55-75 years with acute or convalescent COVID-19. In DNA, the CDR3 is TGCGCCAGCAGCTTGGCTAGCGGGAGAGAGACCCAGTACTTC. This sequence encodes CASSLASGRETQYF.